This T cell receptor (beta chain) was observed in a study of naive CD8 T cells in extremely preterm neonates. TCRdb keeps only in-frame clones here, not all; method: immunoSEQ multiplex PCR. Found here are 5,000 to 6,500 clones, under 99% of them singletons; the top ten hold roughly 0.6%. Trimming removed 5 bases from V and 5 bases from J, with 9 bases in between. The CDR3 spans 12 residues. Germline CDR1 reads SEHNR; CDR2 reads FQNEAQ (reference sequence). Whole-study findings and limits: Preterm CDR3s were shorter than older groups', with fewer N additions and less trimming.

Turning to this clone: Its antigen is not identified.

This clonotype was obtained from a human donor in good health. V and J are TRBV7-9 and TRBJ1-1; D is undetermined. Sequenced input: naive CD8+ T cells from blood. The CDR3 DNA sequence: TGTGCCAGCAGCGACTCTAGGACTGAAGCTTTCTTT. Protein product: CASSDSRTEAFF.